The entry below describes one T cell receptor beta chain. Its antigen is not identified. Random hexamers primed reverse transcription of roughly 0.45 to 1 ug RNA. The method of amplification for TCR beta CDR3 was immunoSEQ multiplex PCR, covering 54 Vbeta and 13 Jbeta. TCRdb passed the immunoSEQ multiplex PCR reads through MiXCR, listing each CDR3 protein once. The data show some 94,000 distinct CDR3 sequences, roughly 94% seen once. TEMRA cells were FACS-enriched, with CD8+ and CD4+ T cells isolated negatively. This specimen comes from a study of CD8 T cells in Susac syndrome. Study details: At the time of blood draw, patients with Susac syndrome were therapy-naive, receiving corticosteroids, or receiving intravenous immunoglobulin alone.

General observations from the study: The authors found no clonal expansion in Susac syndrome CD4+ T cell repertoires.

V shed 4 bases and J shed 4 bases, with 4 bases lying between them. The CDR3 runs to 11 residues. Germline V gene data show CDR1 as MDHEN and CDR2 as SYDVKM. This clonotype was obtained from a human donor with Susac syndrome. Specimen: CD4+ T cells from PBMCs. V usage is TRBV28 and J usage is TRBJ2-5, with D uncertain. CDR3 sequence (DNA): TGTGCCAGCAGTTCTCCAGAGACCCAGTACTTC. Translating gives CASSSPETQYF.